The subject of this entry is one T cell receptor (beta chain). The clone's antigen remains unknown. Base-call qualities are not available, and no considerably larger clone is one nucleotide away. This entry is derived from a study of T cell responses to AZD1222 COVID-19 vaccine (dated by TCRdb to the early 2020s). As for the study more broadly: Because spike-specific TCR depth and breadth did not differ between the two schedules, AZD1222 recipients who got a second dose at roughly 4 weeks were pooled with those who got a second dose at roughly 12 weeks. TCR sequencing covered over 230 trial participants: 207 given two doses of AZD1222 and about 26 given two doses of MenACWY control vaccine. Trial participants were enrolled into age subgroups of 18-55, 56-69 and 70-plus years, which contained around 140, 26 and 57 TCR-sequenced participants, respectively.

The sample's time point label is to be understood as: baseline before first vaccination. Samples from vaccinated people were obtained from the UK trials COV001 and COV002, which included a single-blind randomized controlled phase 2/3 trial of AZD1222 (ChAdOx1 nCoV-19) in healthy adults. Trial participant PBMC samples were collected at day 0 and day 28 after the second dose for TCRbeta chain sequencing. General findings and caveats noted by the study authors: Reportedly, almost half of the unique spike-specific TCRs recognized epitopes lying outside the regions that are mutated in the B.1.351 and B.1.1.7 variants. Participants were mostly white British and included more females than males, and it was suggested by the authors that clonal diversity may have been underestimated. The 56-69-year group was small, and its depth increase did not reach significance, likely because of low power. Because no samples from the day 14 peak response were available, repertoires could be characterized only after the peak T cell response. Only a handful of AZD1222 recipients were SARS-CoV-2 seropositive at baseline, limiting conclusions about previously exposed vaccinees. CD4 TCRs associated with the vaccine covered the entire spike protein, and the dominant responses were in regions 160-218 and 743-854. After two AZD1222 doses, spike-specific TCR breadth and depth were significantly higher than at day 0 and than in MenACWY recipients.

The CDR3 regions of human TCRbeta chains were analyzed by immunosequencing. The study's own analysis went as follows. TCRs in the repertoires were matched against a reference library of SARS-CoV-2-specific TCRs that had been generated with the MIRA antigen-specificity platform. Breadth was defined as the fraction of unique TCRs that were SARS-CoV-2-associated, and depth was defined as the fraction of total T cells that were SARS-CoV-2-associated. Using the MIRA data, each spike-specific TCR was mapped to the spike region that the TCR reacts to and placed in a CD4 or CD8 class. Log10-transformed breadth and depth values were compared by one-way ANOVA with Sidak's multiple comparisons tests. TCRdb mirrors the immuneACCESS table, restricted to in-frame sequences. Some clones are absent from its copies; in checked studies, under half trace to an unresolved V gene, and the reason for the others is unknown. V, J and clone size reflect that table, while D and trimming were determined from the DNA. This sample lists approximately 110,000 clones; around nine tenths were detected once. Clones ranked in the top ten supply 2% to 3% of the sample.

The cysteine opens and the phenylalanine closes a CDR3 of 14 amino acids. The sequence is cut down to CDR3 DNA, 42 bases in frame from base 1. CDR1 is given as SGDLS and CDR2 as YYNGEE, both from the germline V gene. Trimming removed 0 bases from V and 7 bases from J, leaving 11 bases between the germline ends. Sequences were derived from peripheral blood, sampled on day 0 of AZD1222 vaccination. The V and J segments used are TRBV9 and TRBJ1-5; matching of 5 bases hints at TRBD1 as the D gene. The TCR was taken from an adult in good health. The CDR3 corresponds to CASSVGSGRQPQHF. The bases read TGTGCCAGCAGCGTAGGATCGGGGCGGCAGCCCCAGCATTTT.